This T cell receptor beta chain was captured by sequencing in a study of human thymus T cells. The study's findings and limits: Thymic and blood repertoires seemed to favor certain V and J genes.

TCRdb's copy holds only in-frame clones and misses some; the assay was immunoSEQ multiplex PCR. The data contain 65,000 to 90,000 clones, 95% of them singletons. Thymus specimens were resections from corrective heart surgery. Healthy Finnish infants undergoing corrective surgery for congenital heart defects were used as donors. As regards this clone: Its antigen is as yet unknown.

Looked up from germline, CDR1 is MNHEY and CDR2 is SMNVEV (reference sequence). This CDR3 region has 17 residues. V trimming: 4 bases; J trimming: 9 bases; junction bases outside the gene matches: 11. The sequenced sample consisted of thymus tissue. The chain couples TRBV27 to TRBJ2-1; 14 nucleotides match TRBD2. This clonotype originated in a girl younger than two with a congenital heart defect but otherwise immunologically healthy. CDR3 loop: CASSYGLAGGLGTEQFF. Here the CDR3 DNA reads TGTGCCAGCAGTTACGGACTAGCGGGAGGTTTAGGGACTGAGCAGTTCTTC.